This TCR beta chain was retrieved from a study of molecular identifiers for immune sequencing clone quantification. Overall study context: Naive CD8 RNA (around 20,000 or 100,000 cells) was divided into five aliquots, with four sequenced. Study-wide findings and caveats: Researchers reportedly could pick up spiked Jurkat TCR RNA from one cell mixed into about a million naive cells.

The bulk TCR libraries were made with methods described before and with listed TCR primers. TCRdb analysed the PCR reads with MiXCR anew, one entry per CDR3 protein. This table holds around 470,000 distinct CDR3 sequences, around 21% found once. This clonotype showed up just a few times. No antigen is known for it. J gave up 9 bases and V 4 bases, and 8 bases lay outside the gene matches. This CDR3 spans 15 amino acids. CDR1 and CDR2 (germline): MNHEY, SVGAGI. Libraries of naive CD8 cells were prepared from approximately 20,000 to 980,000 sorted cells using 10%, 30% or 50% RNA. J is TRBJ1-6 and V is TRBV6-5; TRBD1 aligns across 8 bases. Sample: naive CD8+ T cells from blood, with Jurkat cell RNA spiked in. Described subset: FACS-sorted CD8+CD4-CCR7+CD45RA+ naive T cells. The TCR sequence derives from a human donor in good health. Some libraries in this study had Jurkat cell RNA spiked in. DNA of the CDR3: TGTGCCAGCAGTTCAGGGGGCGGAGTGAGTTCACCCCTCCACTTT. Protein sequence: CASSSGGGVSSPLHF.